The sequence of this T cell receptor (beta chain) was determined in a study of cytomegalovirus exposure and HLA in healthy donors. General study points: Presence/absence analyses supposed approximately even sequencing depth among donors. An analysis that came later showed most CMV-associated TCR beta chains appearing HLA-restricted.

Healthy bone marrow donors made up the donor group. About this clone itself: Its matching antigen is unknown.

PCR employed 60 Vbeta and 13 Jbeta primers. Measured with immunoSEQ multiplex PCR; TCRdb has only the in-frame clones, and not every one. The sample lists about 54,000 clones, approximately 77% occurring once. CDR3 length: 13 amino acids. Trimming left V 1 base short and J 7 bases short, with 11 bases between. The germline gives CDR1 SGHDN, CDR2 FVKESK. The receptor's source is a woman aged 18-29 years in good health and CMV-seronegative. The specimen was PBMCs. The chain is built from TRBV14 and TRBJ2-7; D is ambiguous. This CDR3 is CASSQGLRREQYF. The CDR3 DNA reads TGTGCCAGCAGCCAAGGCCTACGTAGAGAGCAGTACTTC.